This TCR beta chain was recorded in a study of CD4 T cells in relation to SARS-CoV-2 and coronaviruses. For the study at large: The negative reference was HIV-1 Nef peptide pool or peptide-free culture.

The V end was cut by 3 bases, the J end by 0 bases, with 10 bases between. Germline lookup yields CDR1 SGDLS and CDR2 YYNGEE. The CDR3 runs 16 residues. Before the COVID-19 pandemic, during about 2010-2019, CD4+ T cells were taken from unexposed donors. The cells were cultured for about ten days before CD4+ T cells were isolated. Regarding the study as a whole: Crossreactive clones expanded significantly less to SARS-CoV-2 than monoreactive clones.

Here immunoSEQ multiplex PCR was the method, and the copy in TCRdb shows in-frame clones only, minus some. The sample carries under 13,000 clones, 80% to 90% recorded once. Remarks on this clone: Antigen specificity is unknown.

This sequence originates from a human donor in good health. The material sequenced was CD4+ T cells from PBMCs, cultured in vitro. The chain is built from TRBV9 and TRBJ2-6; D unclear. CDR3 amino acids: CASSAPPSSGANVLTF. CDR3 nucleotides: TGTGCCAGCAGCGCCCCCCCGTCCTCTGGGGCCAACGTCCTGACTTTC.